The 15 T cell receptor beta chains in this list originate from one sample, sequenced in a study of PD-L1 blockade in urothelial cancer. TCRdb's copy holds only in-frame clones and misses some; the assay was immunoSEQ multiplex PCR. Of 130,000 or so clones in the sample, about four fifths were seen once. Documented time point: pretreatment peripheral blood. This specimen was PBMCs, taken around atezolizumab (anti-PD-L1) treatment. Source of these receptors: a middle-aged man with urothelial cancer.

The chain uses TRBV7-2 and TRBJ2-1; no clear D gene. Between the trimmed V and J ends, which lost 5 bases and 12 bases, there was a span of 11 bases. CDR1 SGHTA and CDR2 FQGNSA come from the germline V gene. The CDR3 spans 11 residues. The CDR3 is CASSVHTWQFF. In DNA form, the CDR3 reads TGTGCCAGCAGCGTCCACACATGGCAGTTCTTC.

This clone was detected only a few times. This chain connects TRBV7-2 to TRBJ2-2; 8 nucleotides match TRBD1. The germline V gene has CDR1 SGHTA and CDR2 FQGNSA. The CDR3 runs to 16 residues. The J segment lost 5 bases and the V segment lost 4 bases, leaving 9 bases of the junction unmatched. The CDR3 DNA follows: TGTGCCAGCAGCTCAACGGGACAGGCCCGTACCGGGGAGCTGTTTTTT. It specifies CASSSTGQARTGELFF.

CDR3 nucleotide sequence: TGTGCCAGCAGCCCGAGAATTAGGGGCTACGAGCAGTACTTC. It encodes CASSPRIRGYEQYF. The chain is built from TRBV28 and TRBJ2-7; TRBD1 might be the D (5 bases). This CDR3 comprises 14 residues. Germline CDR1 MDHEN, CDR2 SYDVKM. V lost 6 bases and J lost 3, with 15 bases in between.

CDR3 loop: CARGITGQLANYGYTF. For the CDR3, the DNA is TGTGCCAGAGGAATAACGGGACAGCTCGCTAACTATGGCTACACCTTC. This chain links TRBV2 with TRBJ1-2; TRBD1 agrees at 7 bases. The CDR3 has 16 amino acids. The J segment lost 0 bases and the V segment lost 9 bases, leaving 13 bases of the junction unmatched. Germline V gives CDR1 SNHLY, CDR2 FYNNEI.

V is TRBV6-5 and J is TRBJ2-5, with 9 nucleotides matching TRBD2. With 2 bases clipped from V and 7 bases from J, the junction kept 8 bases outside the gene matches. Germline V gives CDR1 MNHEY, CDR2 SVGAGI. CDR3 size: 15 residues. CDR3 sequence (DNA): TGTGCCAGCAGTTACGCGATAGCGGGAGTGGGGACCCAGTACTTC. Its translation is CASSYAIAGVGTQYF.

V and J are TRBV5-1 and TRBJ2-2; TRBD1 agrees at 7 bases. CDR1 and CDR2 (germline): SGHRS, YFSETQ. The CDR3 covers 13 residues. V was pared by 5 bases and J by 6 bases, with 4 bases of the junction left unmatched. DNA for the CDR3: TGCGCCAGCAGGGACGACAGGGCCGGGGAGCTGTTTTTT. This gives the protein CASRDDRAGELFF.

The chain joins TRBV5-1 to TRBJ2-3, with 12 nucleotides matching TRBD2. The junction had 6 bases not matched to a gene; V was cut back by 6 bases and J by 4 bases. Per the germline V gene, CDR1 is SGHRS and CDR2 is YFSETQ. The CDR3 length is 15 residues. CDR3 sequence: CASKELAGGSDTQYF. The CDR3 DNA reads TGCGCCAGCAAAGAACTAGCGGGAGGTTCAGATACGCAGTATTTT.

The chain uses TRBV28 and TRBJ1-5; D uncertain. The germline V gene has CDR1 MDHEN and CDR2 SYDVKM. V lost 7 bases and J lost 6, with 16 bases in between. This CDR3 has 14 amino acids. This CDR3 reads CASIPTLRGQPQHF. For the CDR3, the DNA is TGTGCCAGCATTCCGACTTTGCGCGGTCAGCCCCAGCATTTT.

The chain couples TRBV7-9 to TRBJ2-1; 9 bases line up with TRBD2. This CDR3 is 15 amino acids long. The V gene end was trimmed by 5 bases and the J gene end by 3 bases; junction bases not matched to a gene: 5. CDR1 is SEHNR, CDR2 FQNEAQ, per germline (reference sequence). As DNA, the CDR3 is TGTGCCAGCAGCCCTAGCGGGACCTACTACAATGAGCAGTTCTTC. Protein: CASSPSGTYYNEQFF.

This clone was seen a few times. The chain uses TRBV2 and TRBJ1-6; TRBD1 might be the D (6 bases). Trimming took off 8 bases at V and 7 bases at J, with 21 bases between the two ends. The CDR3 spans 16 residues. Germline V gives CDR1 SNHLY, CDR2 FYNNEI. This CDR3 reads CASRSSGTLVNSPLHF. As DNA, the CDR3 is TGTGCCAGCCGCTCTTCAGGGACATTGGTCAATTCACCCCTCCACTTT. Supplemented by reference TRBV2 and TRBJ1-6, the full variable domain reads EPEVTQTPSHQVTQMGQEVILRCVPISNHLYFYWYRQILGQKVEFLVSFYNNEISEKSEIFDDQFSVERPDGSNFTLKIRSTKLEDSAMYFCASRSSGTLVNSPLHFGNGTRLTVT.

The rearrangement joins TRBV19 to TRBJ2-2; a possible D gene is TRBD1 (5 bases). The length of the CDR3 is 17 residues. Germline lookup yields CDR1 LNHDA and CDR2 SQIVND (reference sequence). The germline V and J ends were trimmed by 5 bases and 4 bases, with 20 bases remaining between them. The CDR3 DNA follows: TGTGCCAGTAGTTTGGGTAAATATACCAGGGTCACCGGGGAGCTGTTTTTT. As protein: CASSLGKYTRVTGELFF.

This sequence joins TRBV2 and TRBJ1-6; D gene uncertain. The CDR3 has 14 amino acids. CDR1 is SNHLY, CDR2 FYNNEI, per germline. V was trimmed by 1 base and J by 7 bases, leaving 8 bases between them. CDR3 region: CASSEEPLNSPLHF. CDR3 sequence (DNA): TGTGCCAGCAGTGAAGAGCCCTTAAATTCACCCCTCCACTTT. The whole variable domain, remainder taken from reference TRBV2 and TRBJ1-6, is EPEVTQTPSHQVTQMGQEVILRCVPISNHLYFYWYRQILGQKVEFLVSFYNNEISEKSEIFDDQFSVERPDGSNFTLKIRSTKLEDSAMYFCASSEEPLNSPLHFGNGTRLTVT.

V gene TRBV7-3 combines with J gene TRBJ2-1, with a possible D match to TRBD2 (6 bases). CDR1 is SGHTA, CDR2 FQGTGA, per germline. CDR3 size: 14 residues. V was clipped by 0 bases and J by 8 bases, with 11 bases between them. CDR3 DNA: TGTGCCAGCAGCTTAACCCCGTGGGGGGATGAGCAGTTCTTC. Encoded protein: CASSLTPWGDEQFF.

This clone has just a few counts. The chain uses TRBV19 and TRBJ2-5, with TRBD2 as a possible D gene (7 bases). V lost 7 bases to trimming and J lost 5 bases, with 17 bases between them. The CDR3 contains 14 residues. Per germline, CDR1 LNHDA and CDR2 SQIVND (reference sequence). In nucleotides, the CDR3 is TGTGCCAGTAAGGGGGGGCAAAGTGGGGAGACCCAGTACTTC. This sequence encodes CASKGGQSGETQYF.

This clone showed up many times. The chain is built from TRBV7-9 and TRBJ2-5, with D possibly TRBD1 on 5 matching bases. The germline V gene encodes CDR1 SEHNR and CDR2 FQNEAQ (reference sequence). There are 16 residues in the CDR3. Trimming removed 5 bases at V and 5 bases at J, with 21 bases between. The CDR3 reads CASSPRPSLRVETQYF. Written as DNA, the CDR3 is TGTGCCAGCAGCCCCAGACCATCCCTCAGGGTGGAGACCCAGTACTTC.